This TCR beta chain is from a study of metastatic and nonmetastatic thyroid tumors. Overall study context: A comparison of repertoires was made across blood and tumor or nodule tissue from malignant and benign thyroid patients.

Each patient went into thyroid surgery without having received any treatment. Regarding this clone: Its specificity is not known.

Under the authors' procedure: Variation in CDR3 across clinicopathological groups served as the basis for constructing a distant-metastasis classifier in papillary thyroid cancer. TCRdb re-called clones from the PCR reads using MiXCR. TCRdb's processing, not the study's, gives the V and J calls here. The sample has roughly 45,000 clones, 3% to 3.5% seen once; the top ten hold 9.5% to 10%. Study-wide points: Significantly higher TCR beta diversity was reportedly seen in malignant thyroid tumors than benign nodules, in blood and tumor.

Deletions cut 7 bases from V and 3 bases from J, with 12 bases between. This CDR3 has 13 amino acids. Germline assignment: CDR1 KGHDR and CDR2 SFDVKD. The chain links TRBV24-1 to TRBJ2-7, with D perhaps assigned TRBD1 or TRBD2 (5 bases each). The origin of this receptor is a female donor with papillary thyroid cancer or a benign thyroid nodule (not recorded which). Some clones in this sample may be carry-over from other donors' samples. The sequenced sample was blood. The DNA for the CDR3 is TGTGCCACCAGCAACAGTGGGGGCTACGAGCAGTACTTC. It yields the protein CATSNSGGYEQYF.